These 24 T cell receptor beta chains share one sample of origin, sequenced in a study of a mutant IDH1 vaccine in newly diagnosed glioma. The assay was immunoSEQ multiplex PCR, and TCRdb's table has in-frame clones only and misses some. The data show tens of thousands of clones, about 74% seen once. Time point here: week 35, safety follow-up. Every single dose of the vaccine, 300 ug of mutant IDH1 20-mer peptide, came with topical imiquimod. What these receptors recognize is not known. The sample here was PBMCs, taken from a glioma patient whose treatment included an IDH1 peptide vaccine. The source of these receptors is a man in his fifties with glioma.

V is TRBV27 and J is TRBJ1-2; D possibly corresponds to TRBD1 (5 bases). The CDR3 runs to 15 residues. The germline gives CDR1 MNHEY, CDR2 SMNVEV (reference sequence). V shed 5 bases and J shed 5 bases, with 18 bases lying between them. For the CDR3, the DNA is TGTGCCAGCAGTCCCCGAGGGGAGGCGGCGTATGGCTACACCTTC. Translated, it gives CASSPRGEAAYGYTF.

The V and J genes are TRBV19 and TRBJ1-1, with D unresolved. In germline, CDR1 is LNHDA, CDR2 SQIVND (reference sequence). V lost 5 bases to trimming and J lost 0 bases, with 16 bases between them. The CDR3 totals 16 residues. CDR3: CASSSDLLSMNTEAFF. CDR3 DNA sequence: TGTGCCAGTAGTTCCGATTTGCTATCCATGAACACTGAAGCTTTCTTT.

This rearrangement joins TRBV2 to TRBJ1-5; no definite D call. CDR3 size: 15 residues. CDR1 is SNHLY and CDR2 is FYNNEI in the germline V gene. Trimming cost V 3 bases and J 0 bases, with 9 bases left between them. CDR3 region: CASSDEQDSNQPQHF. CDR3 sequence (DNA): TGTGCCAGCAGTGATGAGCAGGATAGCAATCAGCCCCAGCATTTT.

This rearrangement joins TRBV5-4 to TRBJ2-2, with D uncertain. V lost 4 bases and J lost 5, with 12 bases in between. CDR1 and CDR2 (germline): SGHNT, YYREEE (reference sequence). This CDR3 comprises 14 residues. In DNA, the CDR3 is TGTGCCAGCAGCCCGGATTCGATAACCGGGGAGCTGTTTTTT. Translating it yields CASSPDSITGELFF.

The chain couples TRBV7-2 to TRBJ1-5, with TRBD1 matching 7 bases. This CDR3 contains 17 residues. Germline CDR1 SGHTA, CDR2 FQGNSA. Trimming at V came to 2 bases and at J to 3 bases, leaving 10 bases not matched to a gene. CDR3 DNA sequence: TGTGCCAGCAGCTTATTTGGAGGGGGCGCGAACAATCAGCCCCAGCATTTT. It translates to CASSLFGGGANNQPQHF.

This clone has a handful of counts. The chain has TRBV30 and TRBJ1-5; D remains ambiguous. The CDR3 contains 12 residues. In germline, CDR1 is GTSNPN, CDR2 SVGIG (reference sequence). The V end was cut by 1 base, the J end by 2 bases, with 3 bases between. Here the CDR3 reads CAWSGGNQPQHF. The CDR3 DNA follows: TGTGCCTGGAGTGGGGGCAATCAGCCCCAGCATTTT.

The chain links TRBV29-1 to TRBJ2-4; 9 bases agree with TRBD1. Germline CDR1 is SQVTM and CDR2 is ANQGSEA. The CDR3 runs to 13 residues. CDR3 loop: CAPGQGSKNIQYF. In DNA, the CDR3 is TGCGCACCGGGACAGGGAAGCAAAAACATTCAGTACTTC.

This chain links TRBV10-3 with TRBJ2-7; 9 nucleotides match TRBD1. Trimming took 10 bases from V and 5 from J; bases not matched to a gene: 12. Germline CDR1 reads ENHRY; CDR2 reads SYGVKD. This CDR3 has 14 residues. CDR3 residues: CATNSGQGTDEQYF. The CDR3 bases are TGTGCCACTAATTCGGGACAGGGCACCGACGAGCAGTACTTC.

The chain has TRBV4-2 and TRBJ2-1; 7 positions match TRBD1. The CDR3 totals 14 residues. V shed 0 bases, J shed 8 bases, and the junction held 4 bases outside the gene matches. CDR1 is LGHNA and CDR2 is YNFKEQ in the germline V gene. CDR3: CASSQETGADEQFF. Here the CDR3 DNA reads TGTGCCAGCAGCCAAGAAACAGGGGCGGATGAGCAGTTCTTC.

This clone was observed a few times. This rearrangement joins TRBV2 to TRBJ2-7; perhaps TRBD1 as D (6 bases). CDR3 length: 13 residues. With 6 bases removed from V and 1 base from J, the gap between germline ends came to 10 bases. Germline-derived CDR1 and CDR2 are SNHLY and FYNNEI. The CDR3 loop reads CASSYRESYEQYF. CDR3 DNA sequence: TGTGCCAGCAGCTACAGGGAGTCCTACGAGCAGTACTTC.

The chain carries TRBV5-4 and TRBJ2-2, with D possibly matching TRBD1 (5 bases). The V end lost 3 bases, the J end lost 4 bases, and 13 bases lay between the germline ends. Germline V gene lookup returns CDR1 SGHNT and CDR2 YYREEE (reference sequence). The CDR3 runs to 15 residues. CDR3 protein: CASSSATDSTGELFF. The CDR3 region has the DNA TGTGCCAGCAGCTCAGCGACAGATTCCACCGGGGAGCTGTTTTTT.

The table lists this clone with a count of one. The gene calls are TRBV6-5 and TRBJ1-2; no reliable D call. Trimming cost V 6 bases and J 4 bases, with 15 bases left between them. Per the germline V gene, CDR1 is MNHEY and CDR2 is SVGAGI. CDR3 size: 14 residues. CDR3 in DNA: TGTGCCAGCAGCCGATCTTTTGGTGGCTATGGCTACACCTTC. This sequence encodes CASSRSFGGYGYTF.

This clone was seen a handful of times. The chain joins TRBV18 to TRBJ2-7, with 9 bases lining up with TRBD1. The CDR3 is 15 residues long. Germline V gene data show CDR1 as KGHSH and CDR2 as LQKENI. J was trimmed by 1 base and V by 3 bases; bases with no gene match: 4. CDR3 nucleotides: TGTGCCAGCTCACCTAAAGGACAGGGGTCCTACGAGCAGTACTTC. Protein product: CASSPKGQGSYEQYF.

This clone was found a few times. The rearrangement joins TRBV9 to TRBJ2-2; no firm D call. This CDR3 contains 13 residues. The V end lost 0 bases, the J end lost 9 bases, and 9 bases lay between the germline ends. Germline V gene data show CDR1 as SGDLS and CDR2 as YYNGEE. CDR3 coding DNA: TGTGCCAGCAGCGTAGATACTTACAGGGAGCTGTTTTTT. It is translated as CASSVDTYRELFF.

This clone was seen only a few times. The V and J genes are TRBV5-1 and TRBJ1-1; D is unclear. This CDR3 is built from 15 residues. Germline-derived CDR1 and CDR2 are SGHRS and YFSETQ. Trimming took off 0 bases at V and 4 bases at J, with 13 bases between the two ends. CDR3 coding DNA: TGCGCCAGCAGCTTGGGATGGGGTGGGGTCACTGAAGCTTTCTTT. The encoded protein is CASSLGWGGVTEAFF.

This rearrangement joins TRBV12-5 to TRBJ2-3; D remains ambiguous. The CDR3 extends over 15 amino acids. Trimming took off 1 base at V and 7 bases at J, with 15 bases between the two ends. Germline CDR1 is LGHNT and CDR2 is FRNRAP. This CDR3 is CASGLGAVGINTQYF. The CDR3 DNA is TGTGCTAGTGGTTTGGGGGCAGTGGGGATTAATACGCAGTATTTT.

V and J are TRBV18 and TRBJ2-2; no firm D call. The CDR3 is 15 amino acids. Trimming pared 0 bases from V and 5 bases from J, leaving 10 bases between. CDR1 KGHSH and CDR2 LQKENI come from the germline V gene. The CDR3 coding sequence is TGTGCCAGCTCACCACCCGTAGACAAAACCGGGGAGCTGTTTTTT. This codes for CASSPPVDKTGELFF.

The chain couples TRBV27 to TRBJ1-5; no firm D call. Germline lookup yields CDR1 MNHEY and CDR2 SMNVEV (reference sequence). The V gene lost 2 bases and the J gene lost 7 bases, with 18 bases spanning the gap. This CDR3 has 16 amino acids. The CDR3 is CASSLLASGREQPQHF. The CDR3, as DNA: TGTGCCAGCAGTTTACTAGCGTCGGGGAGGGAACAGCCCCAGCATTTT.

The rearrangement uses TRBV5-1 and TRBJ1-4; a possible D gene is TRBD1 (6 bases). V shed 0 bases and J shed 9 bases, with 15 bases lying between them. The CDR3 sequence is 15 residues long. Looked up from germline, CDR1 is SGHRS and CDR2 is YFSETQ. The chain's CDR3 is CASSLAGQQRQKLFF. CDR3 bases: TGCGCCAGCAGCTTGGCGGGACAACAGAGGCAAAAACTGTTTTTT.

This rearrangement joins TRBV19 to TRBJ2-3, with 7 bases lining up with TRBD1. V was clipped by 5 bases and J by 2 bases; unmatched bases: 10. The CDR3 totals 16 residues. Germline assignment: CDR1 LNHDA and CDR2 SQIVND (reference sequence). The DNA of the CDR3 is TGTGCCAGTAGTTCCGACAGGGAAAGGGACACAGATACGCAGTATTTT. Residues: CASSSDRERDTDTQYF. Full variable domain (remainder filled in from reference TRBV19 and TRBJ2-3): DGGITQSPKYLFRKEGQNVTLSCEQNLNHDAMYWYRQDPGQGLRLIYYSQIVNDFQKGDIAEGYSVSREKKESFPLTVTSAQKNPTAFYLCASSSDRERDTDTQYFGPGTRLTVL.

This clone showed up just a few times. The chain employs TRBV20-1 and TRBJ1-1; tentative D call: TRBD1 (6 bases). This CDR3 is built from 10 residues. Trimming stripped 6 bases from V and 5 bases from J, with 7 bases between. Germline values: CDR1 DFQATT, CDR2 SNEGSKA (reference sequence). CDR3 in amino acids: CSARGTEAFF. The CDR3 DNA is TGCAGTGCGAGGGGGACTGAAGCTTTCTTT.

This rearrangement joins TRBV11-2 to TRBJ2-7, with D possibly TRBD1 on 6 matching bases. This CDR3 comprises 13 residues. CDR1 SGHAT and CDR2 FQNNGV come from the germline V gene. Trimming pared 3 bases from V and 6 bases from J, leaving 12 bases between. In nucleotides, the CDR3 is TGTGCCAGCAGCTTTTCAGGGGCGAGCGAGCAGTACTTC. Translation gives CASSFSGASEQYF.

This chain joins TRBV5-6 and TRBJ2-1; weak D call: TRBD1 (6 bases). CDR1 and CDR2 (germline): SGHDT, YYEEEE. This CDR3 has 14 amino acids. Trimming left V 2 bases short and J 2 bases short, with 8 bases between. CDR3 coding DNA: TGTGCCAGCAGCTTTCGGACAGCCTACAATGAGCAGTTCTTC. It specifies CASSFRTAYNEQFF.

The table lists this clone with a count of one. The chain is built from TRBV7-9 and TRBJ1-5; D ambiguous. Germline V lookup: CDR1 SEHNR, CDR2 FQNEAQ (reference sequence). The CDR3 extends over 14 amino acids. V was trimmed by 1 base and J by 7 bases, leaving 11 bases between them. The CDR3, as DNA: TGTGCCAGCAGCTTAGGAGACATTCGACAGCCCCAGCATTTT. Translation: CASSLGDIRQPQHF.